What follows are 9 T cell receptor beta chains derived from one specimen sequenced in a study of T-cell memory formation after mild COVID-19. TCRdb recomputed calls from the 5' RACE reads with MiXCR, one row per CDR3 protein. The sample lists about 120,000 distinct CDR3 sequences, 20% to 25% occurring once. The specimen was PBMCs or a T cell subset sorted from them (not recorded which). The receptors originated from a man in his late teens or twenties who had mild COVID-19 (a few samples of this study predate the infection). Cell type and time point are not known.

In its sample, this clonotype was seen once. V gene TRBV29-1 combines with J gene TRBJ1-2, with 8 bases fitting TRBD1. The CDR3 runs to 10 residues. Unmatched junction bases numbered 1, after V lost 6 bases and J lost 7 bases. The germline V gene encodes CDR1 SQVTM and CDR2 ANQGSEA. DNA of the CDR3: TGCAGCGTACAGGGGGTTGGCTACACCTTC. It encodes CSVQGVGYTF.

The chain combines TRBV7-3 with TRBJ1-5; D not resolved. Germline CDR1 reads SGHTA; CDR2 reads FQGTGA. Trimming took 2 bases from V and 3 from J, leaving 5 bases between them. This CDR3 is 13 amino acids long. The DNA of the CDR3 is TGTGCCAGCAGCTTACACGTCAATCAGCCCCAGCATTTT. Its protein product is CASSLHVNQPQHF. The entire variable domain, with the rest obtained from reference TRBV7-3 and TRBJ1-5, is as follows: GAGVSQTPSNKVTEKGKYVELRCDPISGHTALYWYRQSLGQGPEFLIYFQGTGAADDSGLPNDRFFAVRPEGSVSTLKIQRTERGDSAVYLCASSLHVNQPQHFGDGTRLSIL.

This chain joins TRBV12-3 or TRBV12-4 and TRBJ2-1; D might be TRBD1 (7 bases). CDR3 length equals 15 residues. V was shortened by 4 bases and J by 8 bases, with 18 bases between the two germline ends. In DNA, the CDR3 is TGTGCCAGCAGTTCTCTCACAATCAGGGGGGATGAGCAGTTCTTC. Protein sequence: CASSSLTIRGDEQFF.

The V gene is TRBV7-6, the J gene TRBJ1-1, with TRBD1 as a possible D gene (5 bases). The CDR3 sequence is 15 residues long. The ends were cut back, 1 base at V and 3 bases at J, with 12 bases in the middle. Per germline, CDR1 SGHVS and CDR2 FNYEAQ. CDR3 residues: CASSLEPGPHTEAFF. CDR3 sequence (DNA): TGTGCCAGCAGCTTAGAGCCGGGACCCCACACTGAAGCTTTCTTT.

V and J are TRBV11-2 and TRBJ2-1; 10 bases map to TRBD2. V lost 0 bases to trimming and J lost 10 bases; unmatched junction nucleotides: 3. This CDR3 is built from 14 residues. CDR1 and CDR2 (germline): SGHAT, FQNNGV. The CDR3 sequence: CASSLEAGGYEQFF. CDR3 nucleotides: TGTGCCAGCAGCTTAGAAGCGGGGGGGTACGAGCAGTTCTTC. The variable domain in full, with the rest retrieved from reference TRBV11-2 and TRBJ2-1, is EAGVAQSPRYKIIEKRQSVAFWCNPISGHATLYWYQQILGQGPKLLIQFQNNGVVDDSQLPKDRFSAERLKGVDSTLKIQPAKLEDSAVYLCASSLEAGGYEQFFGPGTRLTVL.

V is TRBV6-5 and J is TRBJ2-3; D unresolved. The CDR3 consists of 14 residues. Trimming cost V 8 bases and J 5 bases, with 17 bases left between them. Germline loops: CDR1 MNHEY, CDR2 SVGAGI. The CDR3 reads CASSPSGMEDTQYF. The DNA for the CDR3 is TGTGCCAGCTCCCCGTCTGGGATGGAAGATACGCAGTATTTT.

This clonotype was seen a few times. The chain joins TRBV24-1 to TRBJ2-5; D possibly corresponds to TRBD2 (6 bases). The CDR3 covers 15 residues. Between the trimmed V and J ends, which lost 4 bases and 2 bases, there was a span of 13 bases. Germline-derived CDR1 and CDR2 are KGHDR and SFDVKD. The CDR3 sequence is CATSEGDSRQETQYF. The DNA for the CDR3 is TGTGCCACCAGTGAGGGGGACTCCCGACAAGAGACCCAGTACTTC.

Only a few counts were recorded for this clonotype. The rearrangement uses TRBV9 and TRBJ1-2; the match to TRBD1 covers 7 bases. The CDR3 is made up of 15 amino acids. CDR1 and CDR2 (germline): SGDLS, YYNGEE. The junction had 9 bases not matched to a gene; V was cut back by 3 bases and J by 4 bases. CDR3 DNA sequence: TGTGCCAGCAGCGCCCACCGGACAGGTACCTATGGCTACACCTTC. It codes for CASSAHRTGTYGYTF. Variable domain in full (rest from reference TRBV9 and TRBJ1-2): DSGVTQTPKHLITATGQRVTLRCSPRSGDLSVYWYQQSLDQGLQFLIQYYNGEERAKGNILERFSAQQFPDLHSELNLSSLELGDSALYFCASSAHRTGTYGYTFGSGTRLTVV.

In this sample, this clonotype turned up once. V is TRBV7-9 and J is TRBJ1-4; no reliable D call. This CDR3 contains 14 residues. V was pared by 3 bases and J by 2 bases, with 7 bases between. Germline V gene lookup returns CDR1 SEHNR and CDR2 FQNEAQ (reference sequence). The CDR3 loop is CASSFLGTNEKLFF. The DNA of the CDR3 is TGTGCCAGCAGCTTTTTAGGGACTAATGAAAAACTGTTTTTT.